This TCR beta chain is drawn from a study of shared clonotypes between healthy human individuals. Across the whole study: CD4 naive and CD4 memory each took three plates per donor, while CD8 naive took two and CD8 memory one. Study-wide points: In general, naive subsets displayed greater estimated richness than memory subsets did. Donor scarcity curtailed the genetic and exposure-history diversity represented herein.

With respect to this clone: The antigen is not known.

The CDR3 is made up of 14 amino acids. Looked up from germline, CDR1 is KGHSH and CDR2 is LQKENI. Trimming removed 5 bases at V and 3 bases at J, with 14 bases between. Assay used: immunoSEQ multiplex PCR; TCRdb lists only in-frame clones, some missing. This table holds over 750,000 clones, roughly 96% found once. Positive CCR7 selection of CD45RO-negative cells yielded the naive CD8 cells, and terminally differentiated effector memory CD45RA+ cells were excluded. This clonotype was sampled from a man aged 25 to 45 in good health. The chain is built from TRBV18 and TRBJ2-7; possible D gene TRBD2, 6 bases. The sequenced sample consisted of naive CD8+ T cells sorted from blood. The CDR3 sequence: CASSSGDSNYEQYF. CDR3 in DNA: TGTGCCAGCTCATCGGGGGACTCCAACTACGAGCAGTACTTC.